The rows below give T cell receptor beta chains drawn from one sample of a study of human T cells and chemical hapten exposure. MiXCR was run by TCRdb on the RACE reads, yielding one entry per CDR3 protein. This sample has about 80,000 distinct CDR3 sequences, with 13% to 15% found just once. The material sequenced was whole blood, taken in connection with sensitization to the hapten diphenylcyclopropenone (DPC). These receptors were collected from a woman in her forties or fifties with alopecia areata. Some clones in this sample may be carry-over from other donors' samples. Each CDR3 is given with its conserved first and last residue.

CASSHSRGLSNQPQHF | TRBJ1-5 | TRBV12-3/TRBV12-4
CASSAGTVMNTEAFF | TRBJ1-1 | TRBV9
CASSYGLNTEAFF | TRBJ1-1 | TRBV11-1
CASLQGAHYIPAKNIQYF | TRBJ2-4 | TRBV7-6
CASSSGLAANNEQFF | TRBJ2-1 | TRBV12-3/TRBV12-4
CASSEMRTEGTEAFF | TRBJ1-1 | TRBV6-1
CASSPSRGTGAQETQYF | TRBJ2-5 | TRBV7-6
CASRTSAGYGYTF | TRBJ1-2 | TRBV12-3/TRBV12-4
CASSFFLFRGGRAGEQYF | TRBJ2-7 | TRBV28
CASSSPSDGRNEQYF | TRBJ2-7 | TRBV28
CASSLTGTNTEAFF | TRBJ1-1 | TRBV5-1
CSVEVNRDSEQYF | TRBJ2-7 | TRBV29-1
CASSETGFYQPQHF | TRBJ1-5 | TRBV2
CSAAFSQEKLFF | TRBJ1-4 | TRBV20-1
CAGTRTGPNTEAFF | TRBJ1-1 | TRBV30
CASSLARSGHQPQHF | TRBJ1-5 | TRBV7-9
CASSLWGGSEGPGNTIYF | TRBJ1-3 | TRBV28
CSANRGGQPQHF | TRBJ1-5 | TRBV20-1
CASSQGLASTGELFF | TRBJ2-2 | TRBV3-1
CASSFSGYLGDTQYF | TRBJ2-3 | TRBV28
CASSGRTAYGYTF | TRBJ1-2 | TRBV7-2
CASSFQGRGLANYGYTF | TRBJ1-2 | TRBV7-8
CSVADGNQPQHF | TRBJ1-5 | TRBV29-1
CASSTLPGQGDTEAFF | TRBJ1-1 | TRBV19
CASSYNSGTEAFF | TRBJ1-1 | TRBV6-5
CASSAVPEAPQYF | TRBJ2-5 | TRBV7-2
CASKTTGGTNEKLFF | TRBJ1-4 | TRBV6-5
CSGVAKNIQYF | TRBJ2-4 | TRBV29-1
CASLHGGATQYF | TRBJ2-5 | TRBV28
CASSLKRGAGAYEQYF | TRBJ2-7 | TRBV5-4
CATRTVNTGELFF | TRBJ2-2 | TRBV6-2/TRBV6-3
CASSSFNEQFF | TRBJ2-1 | TRBV28
CASTTSGTAYEQYF | TRBJ2-7 | TRBV12-3/TRBV12-4
CASSPRQGQGDTQYF | TRBJ2-3 | TRBV3-1
CASSFLLGSYNEQFF | TRBJ2-1 | TRBV7-6
CASSLEQNQPQHF | TRBJ1-5 | TRBV12-3/TRBV12-4
CSVEEGTYEQYF | TRBJ2-7 | TRBV29-1
CASSELGQAWELFF | TRBJ2-2 | TRBV6-1
CASSQDSGRGEQYF | TRBJ2-7 | TRBV4-3
CSANRYRNTEAFF | TRBJ1-1 | TRBV20-1
CASSSQGLDQPQHF | TRBJ1-5 | TRBV7-2
CSATTRSDQPQHF | TRBJ1-5 | TRBV20-1
CASSPRASYSYEQYF | TRBJ2-7 | TRBV12-3/TRBV12-4
CSARESSYNEQFF | TRBJ2-1 | TRBV29-1
CASQTGAAGSGEQYF | TRBJ2-7 | TRBV5-1
CASSTGTVKETQYF | TRBJ2-5 | TRBV7-2
CASSRGLRLNTGELFF | TRBJ2-2 | TRBV11-2
CASSPRDDQPQHF | TRBJ1-5 | TRBV18
CASRFFPPGLVYRSSYNEQFF | TRBJ2-1 | TRBV12-2
CASTSSGGPLEQYF | TRBJ2-7 | TRBV12-3/TRBV12-4
CATSRDRMVGEKLFF | TRBJ1-4 | TRBV15
CASSVLGGQANYGYTF | TRBJ1-2 | TRBV19
CASSVGLAMRTKNIQYF | TRBJ2-4 | TRBV28
CASSYEIPGPSQYLYTEAFF | TRBJ1-1 | TRBV6-2/TRBV6-3
CSARRGQGITDTQYF | TRBJ2-3 | TRBV20-1